This TCR beta chain was observed in a study of T cells expressing NK-cell markers. Using the 5' RACE reads, TCRdb records one entry per CDR3 protein without DNA. Its table records 550,000 to 600,000 distinct CDR3 sequences. Germline assignment: CDR1 SEHNR and CDR2 FQNEAQ (reference sequence). This CDR3 spans 14 amino acids. The V and J genes are TRBV7-9 and TRBJ2-5; TCRdb lists TRBD1, though no DNA is available to test this call. The source is a man between 18 and 29 years old in good health. Sequencing was carried out using blood T cells: a sorted CD56 or NKG2C T cell subset, CD4+ or CD8+ T cells, or bulk PBMC T cells (not recorded which). CDR3 in amino acids: CASSLASGRETQYF.